The entry that follows covers one TCR beta chain sequence. Its antigen is as yet unknown. Template for every sorted-subset replicate PCR totaled about 0.2 ug DNA, roughly 30,000 T cell genomes. The method was immunoSEQ multiplex PCR; TCRdb's version includes in-frame clones alone and lacks a portion of them. This table has about 1,900,000 clones, roughly 95% appearing once. This sample is part of a study of shared clonotypes between healthy human individuals. Across the whole study: Each donor contributed plates that comprised three CD4 naive, three CD4 memory, two CD8 naive and one CD8 memory. Study-wide results and limits: The four-donor shared clonotypes exceeded non-shared clonotypes in generation probability, with non-shared ones scoring lower. A limitation of the genetic and exposure-history diversity represented arose from few donors.

The CDR3 covers 14 residues. V was shortened by 2 bases and J by 2 bases, with 7 bases between the two germline ends. Germline V CDR1 and CDR2: MNHNS, SASEGT. Cells designated naive CD8 were CD45RO-negative and were positively selected for CCR7, with terminally differentiated effector memory CD45RA+ cells excluded. The J gene is TRBJ2-1, the V gene TRBV6-1; D unclear. The sequence came from a man between 18 and 35 years old in good health. Source material: naive CD8+ T cells sorted from blood. The CDR3 DNA follows: TGTGCCAGCAGTGAAATGGACCCCTACAATGAGCAGTTCTTC. Protein product: CASSEMDPYNEQFF.